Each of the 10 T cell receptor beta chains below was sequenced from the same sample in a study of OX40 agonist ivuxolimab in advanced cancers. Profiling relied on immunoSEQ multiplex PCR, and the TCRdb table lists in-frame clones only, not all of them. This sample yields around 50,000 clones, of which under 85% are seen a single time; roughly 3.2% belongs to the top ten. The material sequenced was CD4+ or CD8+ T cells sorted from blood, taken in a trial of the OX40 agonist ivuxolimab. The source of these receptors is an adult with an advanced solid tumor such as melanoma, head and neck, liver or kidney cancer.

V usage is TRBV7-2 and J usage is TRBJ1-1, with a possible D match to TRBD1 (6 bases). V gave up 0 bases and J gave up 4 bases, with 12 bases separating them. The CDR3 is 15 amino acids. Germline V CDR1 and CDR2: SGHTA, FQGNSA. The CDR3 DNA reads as TGTGCCAGCAGCTTAGCGACAGGCCGGCGCACTGAAGCTTTCTTT. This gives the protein CASSLATGRRTEAFF.

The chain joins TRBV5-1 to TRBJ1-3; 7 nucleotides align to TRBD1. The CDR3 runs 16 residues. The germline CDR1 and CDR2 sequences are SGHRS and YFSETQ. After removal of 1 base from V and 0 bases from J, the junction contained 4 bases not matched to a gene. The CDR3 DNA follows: TGCGCCAGCAGCTTGTTGGGACAGAGCTCTGGAAACACCATATATTTT. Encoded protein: CASSLLGQSSGNTIYF. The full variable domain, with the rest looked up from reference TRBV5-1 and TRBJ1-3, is KAGVTQTPRYLIKTRGQQVTLSCSPISGHRSVSWYQQTPGQGLQFLFEYFSETQRNKGNFPGRFSGRQFSNSRSEMNVSTLELGDSALYLCASSLLGQSSGNTIYFGEGSWLTVV.

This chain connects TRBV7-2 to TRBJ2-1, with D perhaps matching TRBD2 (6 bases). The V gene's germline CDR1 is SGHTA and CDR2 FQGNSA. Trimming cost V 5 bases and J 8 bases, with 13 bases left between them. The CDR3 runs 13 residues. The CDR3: CASSLGPSDEQFF. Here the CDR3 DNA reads TGTGCCAGCAGCCTAGGGCCTAGCGATGAGCAGTTCTTC. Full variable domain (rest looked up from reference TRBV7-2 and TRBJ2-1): GAGVSQSPSNKVTEKGKDVELRCDPISGHTALYWYRQSLGQGLEFLIYFQGNSAPDKSGLPSDRFSAERTGGSVSTLTIQRTQQEDSAVYLCASSLGPSDEQFFGPGTRLTVL.

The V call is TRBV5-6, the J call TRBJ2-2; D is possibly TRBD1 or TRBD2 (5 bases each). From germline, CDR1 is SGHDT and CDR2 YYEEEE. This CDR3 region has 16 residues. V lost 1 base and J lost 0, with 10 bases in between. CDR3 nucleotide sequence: TGTGCCAGCAGCTTGCGGGGCGACGCGAACACCGGGGAGCTGTTTTTT. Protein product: CASSLRGDANTGELFF. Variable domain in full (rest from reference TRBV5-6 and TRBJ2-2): DAGVTQSPTHLIKTRGQQVTLRCSPKSGHDTVSWYQQALGQGPQFIFQYYEEEERQRGNFPDRFSGHQFPNYSSELNVNALLLGDSALYLCASSLRGDANTGELFFGEGSRLTVL.

CDR3: CASSRDRDNEQFF. In nucleotides, the CDR3 is TGTGCCAGCAGCCGGGACAGGGATAATGAGCAGTTCTTC. The chain recombines TRBV6-1 with TRBJ2-1; 9 bases match TRBD1. The CDR3 loop spans 13 amino acids. Germline V gene lookup returns CDR1 MNHNS and CDR2 SASEGT. V lost 6 bases to trimming and J lost 7 bases; unmatched junction nucleotides: 4.

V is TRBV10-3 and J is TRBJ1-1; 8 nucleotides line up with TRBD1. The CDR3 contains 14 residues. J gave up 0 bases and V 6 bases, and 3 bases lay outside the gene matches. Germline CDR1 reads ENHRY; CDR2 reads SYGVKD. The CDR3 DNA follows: TGTGCCATCAGGGCAGGGGGCATGAACACTGAAGCTTTCTTT. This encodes CAIRAGGMNTEAFF.

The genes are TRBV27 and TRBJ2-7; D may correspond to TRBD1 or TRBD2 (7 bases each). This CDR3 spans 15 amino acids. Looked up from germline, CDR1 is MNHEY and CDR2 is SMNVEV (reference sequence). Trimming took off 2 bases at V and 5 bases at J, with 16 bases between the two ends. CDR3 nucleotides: TGTGCCAGCAGTTTAGAGGCAGGGGGGGTCCACGAGCAGTACTTC. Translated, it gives CASSLEAGGVHEQYF.

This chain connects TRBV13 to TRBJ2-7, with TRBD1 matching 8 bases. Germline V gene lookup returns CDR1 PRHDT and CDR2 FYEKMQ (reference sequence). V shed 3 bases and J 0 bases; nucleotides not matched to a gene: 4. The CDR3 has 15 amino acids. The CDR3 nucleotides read TGTGCCAGCAGCTTGGGGGGACAGGCCTCCTACGAGCAGTACTTC. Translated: CASSLGGQASYEQYF.

The CDR3 DNA reads as TGTGCCAGCTCACCGCGTTATGAAGCTTTCTTT. Amino acid sequence: CASSPRYEAFF. V and J are TRBV18 and TRBJ1-1; D gene uncertain. V dropped 3 bases and J dropped 7 bases, with 6 bases sitting between them. The germline CDR1 and CDR2 sequences are KGHSH and LQKENI. The CDR3 extends over 11 amino acids.

The CDR3 nucleotides are TGTGCCAGCAGCGTAGGATGGACTAGCGGGAGCGGAACCGGGGAGCTGTTTTTT. It is translated as CASSVGWTSGSGTGELFF. The chain combines TRBV9 with TRBJ2-2, with 13 positions matching TRBD2. Germline V gene lookup returns CDR1 SGDLS and CDR2 YYNGEE. The V and J ends lost 0 bases and 5 bases, in that order; junction bases with no gene match: 7. This CDR3 is built from 18 residues.